This section outlines one TCR beta chain sequence together with its context. This CDR3 is built from 12 residues. CDR1 LNHDA and CDR2 SQIVND come from the germline V gene (reference sequence). Between the trimmed V and J ends, which lost 6 bases and 3 bases, there was a span of 7 bases. Data came from immunoSEQ multiplex PCR; TCRdb stores just in-frame clones and leaves some out. The sample records about 84,000 clones, 94% being singletons. The data belong to a study of T cell changes during pregnancy in multiple sclerosis. The sample consisted of peripheral blood, taken in the second trimester of pregnancy. The rearrangement links TRBV19 to TRBJ2-3; D is unresolved. This TCR came from a female donor in good health, enrolled as a control in a pregnancy study. The CDR3 nucleotides read TGTGCCAGTAGACACGATACAGATACGCAGTATTTT. It translates to CASRHDTDTQYF. The whole variable domain, remainder taken from reference TRBV19 and TRBJ2-3, is DGGITQSPKYLFRKEGQNVTLSCEQNLNHDAMYWYRQDPGQGLRLIYYSQIVNDFQKGDIAEGYSVSREKKESFPLTVTSAQKNPTAFYLCASRHDTDTQYFGPGTRLTVL.